Below, 10 T cell receptor beta chains from the same sample are listed, as sequenced in a study of CD8+ T cells in alopecia areata (dated by TCRdb to 2017 to 2018). The method behind the library was the immunoSEQ multiplex PCR assay. RNA was extracted from all samples and reverse transcribed into cDNA, which served as template for TCR sequencing. Held by TCRdb, this immuneACCESS table contains in-frame sequences only and omits some clones. Under half of the omission traces to an unresolved V gene where checked; the cause of the rest is unknown. This sample holds 150,000 or so clones; around 50% were observed only once. The ten top clones hold under 7.5% of the sample. Sample time point, as interpreted from the label and publication: baseline before oral tofacitinib. Material: CD4+ T cells sorted from blood, obtained at week 0. These receptors all stem from a human donor with alopecia areata.

The genes are TRBV9 and TRBJ1-2; 8 bases map to TRBD1. The CDR3 has 15 amino acids. Germline CDR1 and CDR2: SGDLS and YYNGEE. Unmatched junction bases numbered 13, after V lost 4 bases and J lost 8 bases. The CDR3 DNA is TGTGCCAGCAGCCCCGCGGGACAGGTCATTAACGGCTACACCTTC. Protein product: CASSPAGQVINGYTF.

This clone was recorded only once. The chain has TRBV30 and TRBJ2-7; 9 nucleotides agree with TRBD2. V shed 4 bases and J 5 bases; nucleotides not matched to a gene: 9. Germline CDR1 and CDR2: GTSNPN and SVGIG (reference sequence). This CDR3 contains 14 residues. The CDR3 sequence: CAWNGRLAEHEQYF. DNA of the CDR3: TGTGCCTGGAACGGGAGACTAGCGGAGCACGAGCAGTACTTC.

This clone was counted between two and nine times. The chain employs TRBV9 and TRBJ1-6; D gene ambiguous. This CDR3 contains 13 residues. CDR1 is SGDLS and CDR2 is YYNGEE in the germline V gene. The ends were cut back, 0 bases at V and 10 bases at J, with 8 bases in the middle. The CDR3 DNA is TGTGCCAGCAGCGTAGACGTTACCTCACCCCTCCACTTT. It codes for CASSVDVTSPLHF.

This clone was observed a handful of times. V and J are TRBV29-1 and TRBJ1-1; 11 bases map to TRBD1. CDR1 is SQVTM, CDR2 ANQGSEA, per germline. V was clipped by 8 bases and J by 1 base; unmatched bases: 9. CDR3 length equals 15 residues. DNA of the CDR3: TGCAGCCTAGCAGGGACAGGGGGTTCGAACACTGAAGCTTTCTTT. This encodes CSLAGTGGSNTEAFF.

CDR3 coding DNA: TGTGCCAGCAGTGAACAATCAGGGGATCAGCCCCAGCATTTT. This gives the protein CASSEQSGDQPQHF. The chain employs TRBV2 and TRBJ1-5; D may be TRBD1 (6 bases). V was shortened by 2 bases and J by 5 bases, with 10 bases between the two germline ends. Germline V CDR1 and CDR2: SNHLY, FYNNEI. There are 14 residues in the CDR3.

The CDR3 nucleotides read TGTGCCATCAGTCTTTCGACGGCGGGGGGCTACACCTTC. This sequence encodes CAISLSTAGGYTF. V usage is TRBV10-3 and J usage is TRBJ1-2; unclear D gene. CDR3 length: 13 residues. The germline V and J ends were trimmed by 5 bases and 8 bases, with 15 bases remaining between them. Germline V gene sequence: CDR1 ENHRY, CDR2 SYGVKD.

The V call is TRBV30, the J call TRBJ1-5; 9 bases line up with TRBD1. The CDR3 covers 14 residues. Germline CDR1 reads GTSNPN; CDR2 reads SVGIG (reference sequence). The ends lost 4 bases at V and 4 bases at J; junction bases unmatched: 5. CDR3 sequence reads: CAWNTGGFNQPQHF. In DNA, the CDR3 is TGTGCCTGGAATACAGGGGGCTTTAATCAGCCCCAGCATTTT.

This clone has at least ten counts. The chain carries TRBV7-8 and TRBJ1-1; a weak D match, TRBD1 (5 bases). Trimming stripped 2 bases from V and 4 bases from J, with 14 bases between. The CDR3 contains 15 residues. Germline V gene lookup returns CDR1 SGHVS and CDR2 FQNEAQ. The CDR3 nucleotides read TGTGCCAGCAGCTTACAAAGGTTTGGGGGCACTGAAGCTTTCTTT. This sequence encodes CASSLQRFGGTEAFF.

CDR3 residues: CASSLDGRDTGELFF. Here the CDR3 DNA reads TGTGCCAGCAGCTTAGACGGGAGGGACACCGGGGAGCTGTTTTTT. V and J are TRBV7-9 and TRBJ2-2; 8 nucleotides align to TRBD2. This CDR3 has 15 residues. Looked up from germline, CDR1 is SEHNR and CDR2 is FQNEAQ (reference sequence). V gave up 1 base and J gave up 3 bases; unmatched junction bases: 1.

The table lists this clone with a few counts. This sequence joins TRBV5-6 and TRBJ2-3; possibly TRBD2 for D (5 bases). The CDR3 covers 15 residues. Trimming took off 3 bases at V and 2 bases at J, with 13 bases between the two ends. CDR1 and CDR2 from the germline V gene are SGHDT and YYEEEE. CDR3: CASSWGSGITDTQYF. CDR3 in DNA: TGTGCCAGCAGCTGGGGTTCCGGGATCACAGATACGCAGTATTTT. Supplemented by reference TRBV5-6 and TRBJ2-3, the full variable domain reads DAGVTQSPTHLIKTRGQQVTLRCSPKSGHDTVSWYQQALGQGPQFIFQYYEEEERQRGNFPDRFSGHQFPNYSSELNVNALLLGDSALYLCASSWGSGITDTQYFGPGTRLTVL.